This T cell receptor (beta chain) was identified in a study of T cells after yellow fever vaccination. The study, taken as a whole, reports: Clonotypes appearing in both CD4 and CD8 compartments existed, and their share was small. Re-detected after boosting: most primary clones, almost 97% of CD4 and 75% to 90% of CD8.

This clonotype was observed a few times. What it binds is unknown. Each CDR3 protein gets one entry after TCRdb re-called the 5' RACE reads with MiXCR. The table has about 580,000 distinct CDR3 sequences, approximately 16% seen once. The CDR3 is made up of 14 amino acids. The ends were cut back, 7 bases at V and 8 bases at J, with 17 bases in the middle. Germline V gene sequence: CDR1 MNHEY, CDR2 SVGAGI. This sequence was found in a man aged 18 to 29 who received the YFV17D yellow fever vaccine. This chain connects TRBV6-5 to TRBJ1-4; D is possibly TRBD1 (5 bases). Sequences were derived from PBMCs, sampled roughly 5 days after the first yellow fever vaccination. The CDR3 nucleotides are TGTGCCAGCACTTTCCCGGGGCGAGAGGAAAAACTGTTTTTT. This encodes CASTFPGREEKLFF.